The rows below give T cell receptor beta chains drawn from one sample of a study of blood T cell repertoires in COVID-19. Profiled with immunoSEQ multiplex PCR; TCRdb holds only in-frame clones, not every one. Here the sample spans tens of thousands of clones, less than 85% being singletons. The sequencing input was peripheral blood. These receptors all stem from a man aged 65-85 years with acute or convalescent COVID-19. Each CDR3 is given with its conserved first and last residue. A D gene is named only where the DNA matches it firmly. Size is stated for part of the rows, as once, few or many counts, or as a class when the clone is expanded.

CATSDLPSGTSGDEQFF | TGTGCCACCAGTGATTTGCCATCCGGGACTAGCGGCGATGAGCAGTTCTTC | TRBJ2-1 | TRBD2 | - | 17 | TRBV24-1
CASARHYSNQPQHF | TGTGCCAGCGCGCGGCACTATAGCAATCAGCCCCAGCATTTT | TRBJ1-5 | - | - | 14 | TRBV28
CATRRERVGTEAFF | TGTGCCACTCGGAGGGAGAGGGTTGGAACTGAAGCTTTCTTT | TRBJ1-1 | - | - | 14 | TRBV10-3
CASSTSGSNQPQHF | - | TRBJ1-5 | - | - | 14 | TRBV28
CASSLGSRTYEQYF | TGTGCCAGCAGCTTAGGCTCTAGAACCTACGAGCAGTACTTC | TRBJ2-7 | - | - | 14 | TRBV11-2
CASSTQTGWEQYF | TGCGCCAGCAGCACCCAGACAGGGTGGGAGCAGTACTTC | TRBJ2-7 | TRBD1 | - | 13 | TRBV5-1
CASRSPGQGVNEQFF | TGTGCCAGCAGATCCCCGGGACAGGGGGTAAATGAGCAGTTCTTC | TRBJ2-1 | TRBD1 | - | 15 | TRBV7-2
CASSESGAGVTEAFF | TGCGCCAGCAGTGAGTCAGGGGCCGGAGTAACTGAAGCTTTCTTT | TRBJ1-1 | - | once | 15 | TRBV10-1
CAWTGDSGGYSYNEQFF | TGTGCCTGGACAGGGGATAGCGGGGGTTACTCCTACAATGAGCAGTTCTTC | TRBJ2-1 | TRBD2 | - | 17 | TRBV30
CASSILLAGGFTGELFF | TGTGCCAGTAGTATCTTACTAGCGGGGGGTTTTACCGGGGAGCTGTTTTTT | TRBJ2-2 | TRBD2 | - | 17 | TRBV19
CASSPRTGTNEQFF | TGTGCCAGCAGCCCCCGGACAGGGACAAATGAGCAGTTCTTC | TRBJ2-1 | TRBD1 | - | 14 | TRBV5-4
CASSLEGTRGETQYF | TGTGCCAGCAGCTTAGAAGGGACAAGGGGGGAGACCCAGTACTTC | TRBJ2-5 | - | - | 15 | TRBV11-1
CASRKQVPPGDEQFF | TGTGCCAGTAGAAAACAGGTTCCCCCGGGGGATGAGCAGTTCTTC | TRBJ2-1 | - | - | 15 | TRBV19
CATSESYSNQPQHF | TGTGCCACCAGTGAATCGTATAGCAATCAGCCCCAGCATTTT | TRBJ1-5 | - | - | 14 | TRBV24-1
CSVVEGENTEAFF | TGCAGCGTCGTTGAGGGGGAGAACACTGAAGCTTTCTTT | TRBJ1-1 | - | - | 13 | TRBV29-1
CASSLGSGLGADTQYF | TGTGCCAGCAGCTTGGGCTCAGGATTGGGCGCAGATACGCAGTATTTT | TRBJ2-3 | - | - | 16 | TRBV7-3
CATSVPDRGGEKLFF | TGTGCCACCAGTGTCCCGGACAGGGGCGGTGAAAAACTGTTTTTT | TRBJ1-4 | TRBD1 | - | 15 | TRBV24-1
CASSATGKGSPLHF | TGTGCCAGCAGCGCGACAGGGAAGGGATCACCCCTCCACTTT | TRBJ1-6 | TRBD1 | few | 14 | TRBV2
CSVETSYGYTF | TGCAGCGTTGAAACCAGCTATGGCTACACCTTC | TRBJ1-2 | - | once | 11 | TRBV29-1
CASSFRGPNEQFF | TGTGCCAGCAGCTTTCGGGGTCCCAATGAGCAGTTCTTC | TRBJ2-1 | - | - | 13 | TRBV5-6
CASSSTVAGGNTDTQYF | TGTGCCAGCTCATCGACCGTAGCGGGAGGGAACACAGATACGCAGTATTTT | TRBJ2-3 | TRBD2 | - | 17 | TRBV18
CASSLGPHSGNTIYF | TGTGCCAGCAGTTTAGGGCCCCACTCTGGAAACACCATATATTTT | TRBJ1-3 | - | - | 15 | TRBV27
CAWNPGLGTGELFF | TGTGCCTGGAACCCGGGACTGGGCACCGGGGAGCTGTTTTTT | TRBJ2-2 | - | - | 14 | TRBV30
CSASLFGVQFF | TGCAGTGCTAGTCTTTTCGGGGTACAGTTCTTC | TRBJ2-1 | - | - | 11 | TRBV20-1
CASSSSGGANTEAFF | TGCGCCAGCAGCTCCTCGGGGGGCGCGAACACTGAAGCTTTCTTT | TRBJ1-1 | - | - | 15 | TRBV5-1
CASSQDSGSIYGYTF | TGCGCCAGCAGCCAAGATTCAGGCAGTATATATGGCTACACCTTC | TRBJ1-2 | - | - | 15 | TRBV4-1
CASSQGAGETEAFF | TGTGCCAGCAGTCAGGGGGCGGGTGAGACTGAAGCTTTCTTT | TRBJ1-1 | TRBD1 | - | 14 | TRBV2
CATSRGDISYNSPLHF | TGTGCCACCAGCAGAGGTGACATCTCCTATAATTCACCCCTCCACTTT | TRBJ1-6 | - | once | 16 | TRBV15
CASSSQVATGKTEAFF | TGTGCCAGCAGTTCCCAAGTCGCGACAGGCAAAACTGAAGCTTTCTTT | TRBJ1-1 | - | - | 16 | TRBV6-5
CASSPLSGGSNEQFF | TGCGCCAGCAGCCCCCTCTCGGGGGGATCTAATGAGCAGTTCTTC | TRBJ2-1 | TRBD2 | - | 15 | TRBV5-1